This TCR beta chain was documented in a study of radiotherapy plus CTLA-4 blockade in lung cancer. Whole-study context: The study recorded objective responses in roughly a sixth of patients and disease control in approximately 29%.

The table lists this clone with a few counts. Its cognate antigen is unknown. Regarding the study as a whole: It was early blood T cell clone dynamics, with interferon-beta, that reportedly best predicted response. In blood, tumor-derived TCR clones expanded after radiotherapy plus ipilimumab.

The data were produced by immunoSEQ multiplex PCR, yet TCRdb's version contains in-frame clones alone and is incomplete. Counted here are just over 60,000 clones, approximately 80% occurring once; the ten biggest clones make up roughly 4.7%. The V end lost 1 base, the J end lost 1 base, and 8 bases lay between the germline ends. This CDR3 is built from 14 residues. Per germline, CDR1 MNHNS and CDR2 SASEGT. Receiving focal radiation plus CTLA-4 blockade with ipilimumab were patients who had chemo-refractory metastatic non-small-cell lung cancer. The chain joins TRBV6-1 to TRBJ2-7; D unclear. The sequencing used peripheral blood, collected from a patient treated with radiotherapy plus ipilimumab. The receptor comes from a human donor with non-small cell lung cancer who had a complete response to radiotherapy plus ipilimumab. In nucleotides, the CDR3 is TGTGCCAGCAGTGAAGATGGCAGATCCTACGAGCAGTACTTC. It specifies CASSEDGRSYEQYF.